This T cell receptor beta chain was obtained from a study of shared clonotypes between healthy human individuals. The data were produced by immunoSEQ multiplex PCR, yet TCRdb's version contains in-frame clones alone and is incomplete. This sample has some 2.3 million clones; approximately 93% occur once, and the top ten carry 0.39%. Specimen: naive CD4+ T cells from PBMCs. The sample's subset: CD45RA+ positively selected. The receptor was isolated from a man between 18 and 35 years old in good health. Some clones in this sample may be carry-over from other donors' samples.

DNA of the CDR3: TGTGCCAGCAGCGTGAACGCGGCCGGGGAGCTGTTTTTT. Residues: CASSVNAAGELFF. V gene TRBV9 combines with J gene TRBJ2-2; the D is unclear. This CDR3 has 13 residues. V was shortened by 2 bases and J by 6 bases, with 8 bases between the two germline ends. The germline V gene encodes CDR1 SGDLS and CDR2 YYNGEE.